The TCR beta chain under discussion was sequenced for a study of regulatory T cells in long-lasting Graves disease (dated by TCRdb to about 2021). For the study in its entirety: To count as having persistent Graves' disease, a patient had to have received antithyroid drug treatment for over 5 years with TSH receptor autoantibodies remaining persistently positive. Persistent Graves' disease patients were compared with newly diagnosed Graves' disease patients by peripheral blood TCR sequencing and RNA sequencing. The study was registered as a clinical trial and conducted in China. TCR sequencing covered some 13 persistent and about 20 newly diagnosed Graves' disease patients, around 33 samples in total. On average, persistent Graves' disease patients in the clinical cohort had been on antithyroid drugs for about 9.7 years. Beyond this particular receptor, the publication reports: Patients with persistent disease shared more public clonotypes (under 3,000) than newly diagnosed patients did (approximately 990). The study examined only peripheral blood because the primary lesion, thyroid tissue, could not be accessed. The authors noted that the small sample size was a limitation that may lower accuracy. TRBV28, TRBJ1-2 and TRBJ2-5 were preferentially used in persistent disease, while TRBV20-1 and TRBJ2-1 were favored in newly diagnosed disease. Compared with newly diagnosed patients, patients with persistent Graves' disease had lower TCR Shannon entropy and fewer highly expanded clones, which suggests clonal expansion. Only the TCR beta chain was sequenced and analyzed.

Turning to this clonotype: There is no known antigen for this receptor. Base qualities are missing; no much larger clone stands one base away.

To prepare the library, multiplex PCR was applied. The run used an Illumina HiSeq 4000. iRepertoire HTBI primers and Arm-PCR amplification of CDR3 regions were used to construct TCR beta libraries. Before sequencing, the PCR products underwent gel purification. The paper's processing steps were these. A total of 60 to 80 TRBV and some 13 TRBJ segments were identified across samples and were used for gene usage analysis of CDR3 amino acid clonotypes. COPE and FqMerger were used to merge filtered high-quality paired reads into contigs. BLAST was used to align contigs to IMGT TRBV, TRBD and TRBJ reference genes, with CDR3 defined following IMGT. Highly expanded clones were defined as clonotypes with a frequency above 0.1%. Shannon entropy served as the measure of repertoire diversity, while the Gini coefficient captured V-J evenness. A clonotype found in more than one individual was treated as public. The public reads were reprocessed in TCRdb via fastp at Q25 and MiXCR, keeping in-frame beta chains. Records with the same CDR3 protein are collapsed into one entry carrying the most frequent genes and DNA. The V and J calls come from TCRdb's annotation, not from the publication. In all, the sample holds 390,000 or so distinct CDR3 sequences, and roughly 24% of those were seen once. The ten largest clones add up to around 30% of the sample.

V loses 2 bases of germline sequence and J loses 0 bases, and the interval between the two ends is 8 bases. According to the germline V gene, CDR1 reads SGHTA and CDR2 reads FQGTGA. From its cysteine to its phenylalanine, the CDR3 spans 14 amino acids. CDR3 DNA is the only sequence kept; it has 42 bases, read in frame from the first base. The time point tag for this specimen amounts to: persistent/refractory GD, antithyroid drugs over 5 years with positive TRAb. For both TCR sequencing and RNA sequencing, RNA was extracted from PBMCs using TRIzol. The diagnosis of Graves' disease was made according to American Thyroid Association guidelines. Patients for the study were recruited at an endocrinology department in Xi'an, China. From each patient, around 9 milliliters of peripheral blood was collected into an EDTA anticoagulant tube. Ficoll Paque Plus density gradient separation was used to isolate PBMCs, and no additional T cell sorting was done. An Agilent 2100 Bioanalyzer and agarose gel were used to check RNA quality, while a NanoDrop 2000 measured RNA concentration.

The sequence is built from TRBV7-3 and TRBJ2-7; the D gene cannot be resolved reliably. The clonotype originates from a woman between 40 and 55 years old with Graves disease. Donor details come from another sample of the same person, matched by shared clones. This material consisted of peripheral blood mononuclear cells (PBMCs), taken when the disease was refractory, from a patient treated with antithyroid drugs. The DNA sequence reads TGTGCCAGCAGCTTATCACCGATCTCCTACGAGCAGTACTTC. Its protein product is CASSLSPISYEQYF.